Presented here are 20 T cell receptor beta chains from one specimen sequenced in a study of technical replicates of blood from a handful of donors. Profiled with immunoSEQ multiplex PCR; TCRdb holds only in-frame clones, not every one. The repertoire consists of about 83,000 clones, with around 90% occurring once and the leading ten covering more than 0.2%. The source material was T cells isolated from PBMCs. All receptors come from a human donor in good health.

Concerning this clone: An end of the junction does not agree with germline; a read error may underlie this. The V call is TRBV6-1, the J call TRBJ1-3, with 9 nucleotides matching TRBD1. The CDR3 has 14 residues. Germline assignment: CDR1 MNHNS and CDR2 SASEGT. The CDR3 loop is CASRDRGSGNTIYF. The CDR3 nucleotides read TGTGCCAGCCGTGACAGGGGGTCTGGAAACACCATATATTTT.

V gene TRBV7-6 combines with J gene TRBJ1-5; D not resolved. CDR1 is SGHVS and CDR2 is FNYEAQ in the germline V gene. The CDR3 extends over 15 amino acids. Trimming removed 5 bases at V and 1 base at J, with 12 bases between. Here the CDR3 DNA reads TGTGCCAGCAGCCTAAACACGGGGAGCAATCAGCCCCAGCATTTT. Translated: CASSLNTGSNQPQHF.

The chain has TRBV28 and TRBJ1-4; unclear D gene. Per germline, CDR1 MDHEN and CDR2 SYDVKM. The CDR3 runs to 14 residues. Deletions cut 2 bases from V and 4 bases from J, with 8 bases between. CDR3 coding DNA: TGTGCCAGCAGTTTACCCACCTATAATGAAAAACTGTTTTTT. Amino acids: CASSLPTYNEKLFF.

The V gene is TRBV28, the J gene TRBJ2-7; TRBD2 matches 10 bases. V lost 2 bases to trimming and J lost 6 bases; unmatched junction nucleotides: 16. The CDR3 consists of 18 residues. Germline loops: CDR1 MDHEN, CDR2 SYDVKM. CDR3 protein: CASSLMGLAYPRQSEQYF. In DNA form, the CDR3 reads TGTGCCAGCAGTTTAATGGGACTAGCGTACCCCAGGCAGTCCGAGCAGTACTTC.

The V and J genes are TRBV9 and TRBJ1-2; 7 positions agree with TRBD1. The CDR3 is 14 residues long. Germline CDR1 reads SGDLS; CDR2 reads YYNGEE. Unmatched junction bases numbered 2, after V lost 3 bases and J lost 0 bases. The chain's CDR3 is CASSGQGSNYGYTF. The CDR3 DNA reads TGTGCCAGCAGCGGACAGGGCTCTAACTATGGCTACACCTTC.

The CDR3 region is CASSQNNGRGSSGELFF. The DNA of the CDR3 is TGCGCCAGCAGCCAAAATAATGGACGAGGGAGTTCGGGGGAGCTGTTTTTT. The chain carries TRBV4-1 and TRBJ2-2; the D gene is possibly TRBD2 (5 bases). The CDR3 extends over 17 amino acids. Trimming shortened V by 2 bases and J by 8 bases, and 21 bases separated the two germline ends. CDR1 is MGHRA and CDR2 is YSYEKL in the germline V gene.

The chain recombines TRBV6-4 with TRBJ2-1; 15 positions match TRBD2. CDR1 is MRHNA, CDR2 SNTAGT, per germline. J was trimmed by 13 bases and V by 2 bases; bases with no gene match: 12. The CDR3 sequence is 17 residues long. The CDR3 DNA reads TGTGCCAGCAGTGACACAAAAAGGACTAGCGGGAGGGCCTCACAGTTCTTC. Protein product: CASSDTKRTSGRASQFF.

The CDR3 DNA sequence: TGTGCCAGCGCCCCCGCCGGGACTAGCGGGAAAGATACGCAGTATTTT. The encoded protein is CASAPAGTSGKDTQYF. The chain uses TRBV28 and TRBJ2-3, with TRBD2 matching over 13 bases. The CDR3 is 16 residues long. V lost 8 bases to trimming and J lost 5 bases; unmatched junction nucleotides: 10. Germline CDR1 is MDHEN and CDR2 is SYDVKM.

The chain recombines TRBV4-1 with TRBJ2-1, with 10 positions matching TRBD2. This CDR3 contains 16 residues. V was pared by 4 bases and J by 13 bases, with 16 bases of the junction left unmatched. The V gene's germline CDR1 is MGHRA and CDR2 YSYEKL. The CDR3 is CASSPRAGGPTVDQFF. In DNA form, the CDR3 reads TGCGCCAGCAGCCCTCGAGCGGGAGGGCCCACGGTGGATCAGTTCTTC.

This clone was detected a few times. The junction differs from germline at one of its ends, possibly a read error. The chain is built from TRBV30 and TRBJ1-2, with D perhaps TRBD1 (5 bases). The V gene's germline CDR1 is GTSNPN and CDR2 SVGIG (reference sequence). The CDR3 length is 10 residues. CDR3 protein: CATSGPATAF. In DNA, the CDR3 is TGTGCAACCTCCGGGCCAGCGACAGCCTTC.

The chain recombines TRBV29-1 with TRBJ2-7; 7 bases line up with TRBD1. This CDR3 has 14 amino acids. Germline assignment: CDR1 SQVTM and CDR2 ANQGSEA. V lost 2 bases, J lost 3 bases, and 7 bases stayed unmatched. The CDR3 sequence: CSVEKGTEHYEQYF. The CDR3 region has the DNA TGCAGCGTTGAAAAAGGGACAGAACACTACGAGCAGTACTTC.

This chain uses TRBV5-1 with TRBJ2-3, with 10 positions matching TRBD2. This CDR3 spans 15 amino acids. Trimming removed 1 base from V and 6 bases from J; junction bases left unmatched: 5. Per the germline V gene, CDR1 is SGHRS and CDR2 is YFSETQ. The CDR3 bases are TGCGCCAGCAGCTTGTATGGGACTAGCGCGGATACGCAGTATTTT. Encoded protein: CASSLYGTSADTQYF.

The chain recombines TRBV5-6 with TRBJ2-2; TRBD1 matches at 7 bases. V shed 5 bases, J shed 0 bases, and the junction held 7 bases outside the gene matches. The CDR3 runs 16 residues. Germline V gene lookup returns CDR1 SGHDT and CDR2 YYEEEE. CDR3 DNA: TGTGCCAGCAGAGGGGACAGCAACGCGAACACCGGGGAGCTGTTTTTT. As protein: CASRGDSNANTGELFF. The entire variable domain, with the rest obtained from reference TRBV5-6 and TRBJ2-2, is as follows: DAGVTQSPTHLIKTRGQQVTLRCSPKSGHDTVSWYQQALGQGPQFIFQYYEEEERQRGNFPDRFSGHQFPNYSSELNVNALLLGDSALYLCASRGDSNANTGELFFGEGSRLTVL.

The chain links TRBV30 to TRBJ2-2; 7 nucleotides align to TRBD1. Unmatched junction bases numbered 3, after V lost 5 bases and J lost 6 bases. The CDR3 is 12 residues long. The germline V gene has CDR1 GTSNPN and CDR2 SVGIG (reference sequence). The DNA of the CDR3 is TGTGCCTGGCACAGGGGCGCCGGGGAGCTGTTTTTT. The encoded protein is CAWHRGAGELFF.

This rearrangement joins TRBV4-1 to TRBJ2-3, with 9 bases that match TRBD2. This CDR3 is built from 14 residues. Germline loops: CDR1 MGHRA, CDR2 YSYEKL. J was trimmed by 6 bases and V by 3 bases; bases with no gene match: 4. CDR3 sequence (DNA): TGCGCCAGCAGCCACGGGACTAGCATGGATACGCAGTATTTT. This sequence encodes CASSHGTSMDTQYF.

The chain links TRBV4-1 to TRBJ1-4, with 7 bases matching TRBD1. The ends lost 0 bases at V and 3 bases at J; junction bases unmatched: 7. The CDR3 sequence is 17 residues long. In germline, CDR1 is MGHRA, CDR2 YSYEKL. The CDR3 sequence is CASSQDPGGGANEKLFF. Here the CDR3 DNA reads TGCGCCAGCAGCCAAGACCCCGGAGGGGGCGCTAATGAAAAACTGTTTTTT.

On this clone: Germline and junction disagree at one end, which may indicate a read error. The chain combines TRBV7-9 with TRBJ2-1; D perhaps matches TRBD2 (5 bases). This CDR3 is built from 13 residues. Germline CDR1 is SEHNR and CDR2 is FQNEAQ (reference sequence). This CDR3 is CASSLSGDTPGLF. In DNA form, the CDR3 reads TGTGCCAGCAGCCTAAGCGGAGACACGCCCGGTCTCTTC. The full variable domain, in which reference TRBV7-9 and TRBJ2-1 provide the parts outside the CDR3, is DTGVSQNPRHKITKRGQNVTFRCDPISEHNRLYWYRQTLGQGPEFLTYFQNEAQLEKSRLLSDRFSAERPKGSFSTLEIQRTEQGDSAMYLCASSLSGDTPGLFGPGTRLTVL.

V and J are TRBV7-8 and TRBJ2-7; D unresolved. Germline V lookup: CDR1 SGHVS, CDR2 FQNEAQ. V was clipped by 5 bases and J by 5 bases, with 19 bases between them. The CDR3 is 15 amino acids. The CDR3 DNA is TGTGCCAGCAGCCCCACAGTGGCCCTAAGGAACGAGCAGTACTTC. It is translated as CASSPTVALRNEQYF.

The CDR3 loop reads CASSGQGSGNTIYF. The CDR3 DNA follows: TGTGCCAGCAGCGGGCAGGGGTCGGGAAACACCATATATTTT. The genes are TRBV9 and TRBJ1-3; tentative D call: TRBD1 (6 bases). Per germline, CDR1 SGDLS and CDR2 YYNGEE. The CDR3 is 14 amino acids. Trimming took off 3 bases at V and 4 bases at J, with 11 bases between the two ends.

This sequence joins TRBV4-1 and TRBJ1-1, with 8 bases matching TRBD1. V lost 9 bases and J lost 5; bases outside the gene matches: 8. CDR3 length: 13 residues. Germline CDR1 is MGHRA and CDR2 is YSYEKL. Here the CDR3 reads CASTGGSGTEAFF. The CDR3 DNA sequence: TGCGCCAGTACAGGGGGGTCGGGGACTGAAGCTTTCTTT.